This T cell receptor (beta chain) was observed in a study of blood T cell repertoires in COVID-19. Study context: The study drew acute and convalescent COVID-19 samples from the United States, Italy and Spain. Sources were T cells, B-cell-depleted T cells, or PBMCs; the material itself was cDNA or gDNA.

Per the original methods: Reference gene primer amplification in the assay estimated nucleated cell counts. Clones were read by immunoSEQ multiplex PCR, and TCRdb kept only the in-frame ones, dropping some. The V and J calls and clone size were taken over from that table, and D and trimming were inferred from the DNA. The table records approximately 240,000 clones, 65% to 85% of them present only once. This receptor was identified in a human donor in a cohort sampled during active COVID-19. Material for sequencing was peripheral blood.

The chain's CDR3 is CASSIYRPSEQFF. The CDR3 DNA follows: TGTGCCAGTAGTATATACAGGCCCAGTGAGCAGTTCTTC. The V and J genes are TRBV19 and TRBJ2-1; the D gene is possibly TRBD1 (5 bases). This CDR3 is 13 amino acids long. Germline V gene data show CDR1 as LNHDA and CDR2 as SQIVND (reference sequence). Deletions cut 2 bases from V and 9 bases from J, with 11 bases between.